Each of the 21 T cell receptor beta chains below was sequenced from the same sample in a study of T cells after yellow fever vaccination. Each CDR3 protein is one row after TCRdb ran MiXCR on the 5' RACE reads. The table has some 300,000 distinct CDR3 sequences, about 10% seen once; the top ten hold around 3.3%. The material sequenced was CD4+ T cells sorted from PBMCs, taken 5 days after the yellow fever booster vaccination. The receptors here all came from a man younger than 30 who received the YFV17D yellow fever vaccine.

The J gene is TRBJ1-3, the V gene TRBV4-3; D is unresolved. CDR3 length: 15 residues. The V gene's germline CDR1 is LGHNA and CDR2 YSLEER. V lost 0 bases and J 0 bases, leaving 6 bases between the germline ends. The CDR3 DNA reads TGCGCCAGCAGCCAAGATTACTACTCTGGAAACACCATATATTTT. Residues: CASSQDYYSGNTIYF.

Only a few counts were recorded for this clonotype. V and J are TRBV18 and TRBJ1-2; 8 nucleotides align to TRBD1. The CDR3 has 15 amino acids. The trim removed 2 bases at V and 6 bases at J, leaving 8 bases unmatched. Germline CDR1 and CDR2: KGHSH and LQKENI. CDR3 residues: CASSPSPGQGDGYTF. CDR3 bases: TGTGCCAGCTCACCATCCCCCGGACAGGGAGATGGCTACACCTTC. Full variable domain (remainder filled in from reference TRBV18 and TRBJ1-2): NAGVMQNPRHLVRRRGQEARLRCSPMKGHSHVYWYRQLPEEGLKFMVYLQKENIIDESGMPKERFSAEFPKEGPSILRIQQVVRGDSAAYFCASSPSPGQGDGYTFGSGTRLTVV.

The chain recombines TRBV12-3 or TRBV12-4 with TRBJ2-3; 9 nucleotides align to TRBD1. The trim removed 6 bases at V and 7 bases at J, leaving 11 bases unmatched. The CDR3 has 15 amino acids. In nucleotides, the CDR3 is TGTGCCAGCAGCTCCCAGGGACAGGGCGCCTATACGCAGTATTTT. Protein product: CASSSQGQGAYTQYF.

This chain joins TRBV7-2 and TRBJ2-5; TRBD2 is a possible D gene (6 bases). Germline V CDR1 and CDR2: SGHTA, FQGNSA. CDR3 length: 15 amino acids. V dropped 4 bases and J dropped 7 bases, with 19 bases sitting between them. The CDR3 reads CASSSSGTYRGTQYF. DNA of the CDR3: TGTGCCAGCAGCTCCTCCGGGACTTACCGGGGGACCCAGTACTTC.

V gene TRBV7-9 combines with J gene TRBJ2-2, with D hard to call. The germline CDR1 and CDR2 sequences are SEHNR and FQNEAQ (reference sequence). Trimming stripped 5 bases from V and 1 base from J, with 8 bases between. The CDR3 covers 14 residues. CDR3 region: CASSTPGNTGELFF. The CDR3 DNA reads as TGTGCCAGCAGCACCCCAGGGAACACCGGGGAGCTGTTTTTT.

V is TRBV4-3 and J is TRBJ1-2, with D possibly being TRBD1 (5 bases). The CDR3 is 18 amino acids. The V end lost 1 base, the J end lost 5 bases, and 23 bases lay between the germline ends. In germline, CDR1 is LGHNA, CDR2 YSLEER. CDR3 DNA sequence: TGCGCCAGCAGCCAAGTCCCCCCCGGGGAATCGGGACGGTATGGCTACACCTTC. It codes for CASSQVPPGESGRYGYTF.

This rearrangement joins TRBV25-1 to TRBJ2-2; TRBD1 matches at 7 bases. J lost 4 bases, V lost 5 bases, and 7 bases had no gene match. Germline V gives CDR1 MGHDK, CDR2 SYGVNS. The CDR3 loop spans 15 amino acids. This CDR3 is CASSTWDRTTGELFF. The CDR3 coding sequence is TGTGCCAGCAGTACCTGGGACAGAACCACCGGGGAGCTGTTTTTT. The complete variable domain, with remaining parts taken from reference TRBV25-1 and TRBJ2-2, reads EADIYQTPRYLVIGTGKKITLECSQTMGHDKMYWYQQDPGMELHLIHYSYGVNSTEKGDLSSESTVSRIRTEHFPLTLESARPSHTSQYLCASSTWDRTTGELFFGEGSRLTVL.

CDR3 in DNA: TGTGCCAGCAGCCAATTCGAAACTAGCTGGGGAGAGACCCAGTACTTC. It specifies CASSQFETSWGETQYF. The rearrangement uses TRBV3-1 and TRBJ2-5, with TRBD2 as a possible D gene (6 bases). Germline V lookup: CDR1 LGHDT, CDR2 YNNKEL (reference sequence). The CDR3 length is 16 residues. V was cut by 2 bases and J by 4 bases, with 17 bases left in between.

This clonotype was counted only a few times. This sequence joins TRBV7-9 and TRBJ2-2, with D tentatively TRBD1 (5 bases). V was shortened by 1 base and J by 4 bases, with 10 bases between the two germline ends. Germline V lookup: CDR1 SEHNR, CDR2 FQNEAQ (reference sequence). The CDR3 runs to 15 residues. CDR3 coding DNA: TGTGCCAGCAGCTTAGTTGGGGCCGGCACCGGGGAGCTGTTTTTT. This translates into CASSLVGAGTGELFF.

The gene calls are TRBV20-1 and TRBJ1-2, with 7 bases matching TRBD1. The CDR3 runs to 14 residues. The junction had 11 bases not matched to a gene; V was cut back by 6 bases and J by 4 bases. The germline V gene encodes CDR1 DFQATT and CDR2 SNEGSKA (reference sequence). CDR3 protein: CSAVGAGGSYGYTF. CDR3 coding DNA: TGCAGTGCCGTGGGGGCAGGGGGATCCTATGGCTACACCTTC.

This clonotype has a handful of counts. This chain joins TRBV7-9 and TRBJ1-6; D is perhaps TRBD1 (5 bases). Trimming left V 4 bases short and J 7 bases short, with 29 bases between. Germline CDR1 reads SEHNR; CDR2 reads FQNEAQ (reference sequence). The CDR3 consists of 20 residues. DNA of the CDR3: TGTGCCAGCAGCTCACCCCCCCCGGGGCAGGAGTCCCCCAAGAATTCACCCCTCCACTTT. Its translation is CASSSPPPGQESPKNSPLHF.

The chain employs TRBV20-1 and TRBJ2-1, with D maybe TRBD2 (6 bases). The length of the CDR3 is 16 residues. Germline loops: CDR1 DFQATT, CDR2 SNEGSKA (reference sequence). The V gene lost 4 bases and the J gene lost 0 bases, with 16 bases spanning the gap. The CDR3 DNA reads TGCAGTGCTAAAGGAGGGTCGCGCGGCTCCTACAATGAGCAGTTCTTC. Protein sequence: CSAKGGSRGSYNEQFF.

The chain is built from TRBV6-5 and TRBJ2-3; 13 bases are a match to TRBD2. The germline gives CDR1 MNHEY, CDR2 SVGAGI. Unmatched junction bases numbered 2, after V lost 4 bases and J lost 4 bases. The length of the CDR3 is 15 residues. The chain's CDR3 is CASSSTSGGPDTQYF. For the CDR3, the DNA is TGTGCCAGCAGTTCGACTAGCGGGGGGCCAGATACGCAGTATTTT.

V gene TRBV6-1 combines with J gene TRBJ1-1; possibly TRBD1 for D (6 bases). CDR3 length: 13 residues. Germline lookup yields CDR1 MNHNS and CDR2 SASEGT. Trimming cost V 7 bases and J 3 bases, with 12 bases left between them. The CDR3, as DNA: TGTGCCAGCACGATTGAGGGGGACACTGAAGCTTTCTTT. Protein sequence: CASTIEGDTEAFF.

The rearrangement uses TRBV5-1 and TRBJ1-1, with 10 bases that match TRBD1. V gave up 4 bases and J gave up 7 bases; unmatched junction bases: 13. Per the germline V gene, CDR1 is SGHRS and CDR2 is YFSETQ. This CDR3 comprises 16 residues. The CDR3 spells CASSPGTGVLNDEAFF. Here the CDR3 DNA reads TGCGCCAGCAGCCCGGGGACAGGGGTTCTTAATGATGAAGCTTTCTTT.

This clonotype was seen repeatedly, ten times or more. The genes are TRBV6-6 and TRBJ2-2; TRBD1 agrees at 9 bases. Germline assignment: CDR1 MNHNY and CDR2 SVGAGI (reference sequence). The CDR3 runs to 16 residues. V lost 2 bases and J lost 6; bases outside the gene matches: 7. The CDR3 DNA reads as TGTGCCAGCAGTTACCCCAACAGGGGGCGAGCCGGGGAGCTGTTTTTT. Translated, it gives CASSYPNRGRAGELFF.

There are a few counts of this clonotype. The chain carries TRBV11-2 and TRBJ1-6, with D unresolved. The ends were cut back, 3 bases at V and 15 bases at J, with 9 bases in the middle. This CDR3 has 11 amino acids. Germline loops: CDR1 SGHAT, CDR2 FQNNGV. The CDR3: CASSFIGLLHF. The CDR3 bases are TGTGCCAGCAGCTTCATTGGGCTCCTCCACTTT.

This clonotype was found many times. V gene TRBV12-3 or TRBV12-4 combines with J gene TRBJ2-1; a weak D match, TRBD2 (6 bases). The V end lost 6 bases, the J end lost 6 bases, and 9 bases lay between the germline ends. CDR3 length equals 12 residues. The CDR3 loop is CASRLASNEQFF. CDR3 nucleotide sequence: TGTGCCAGCAGGCTAGCGAGCAATGAGCAGTTCTTC.

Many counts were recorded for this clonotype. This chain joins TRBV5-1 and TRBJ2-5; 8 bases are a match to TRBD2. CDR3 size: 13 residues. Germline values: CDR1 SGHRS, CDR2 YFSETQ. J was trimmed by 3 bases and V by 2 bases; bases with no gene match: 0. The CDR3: CASSFGGEETQYF. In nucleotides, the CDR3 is TGCGCCAGCAGCTTCGGGGGGGAAGAGACCCAGTACTTC. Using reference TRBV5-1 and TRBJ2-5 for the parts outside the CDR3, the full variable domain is KAGVTQTPRYLIKTRGQQVTLSCSPISGHRSVSWYQQTPGQGLQFLFEYFSETQRNKGNFPGRFSGRQFSNSRSEMNVSTLELGDSALYLCASSFGGEETQYFGPGTRLLVL.

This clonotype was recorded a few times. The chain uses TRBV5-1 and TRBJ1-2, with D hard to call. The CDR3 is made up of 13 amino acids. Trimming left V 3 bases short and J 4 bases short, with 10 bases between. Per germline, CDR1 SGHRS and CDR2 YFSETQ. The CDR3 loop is CASSWAVSYGYTF. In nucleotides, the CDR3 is TGCGCCAGCAGCTGGGCAGTCAGCTATGGCTACACCTTC. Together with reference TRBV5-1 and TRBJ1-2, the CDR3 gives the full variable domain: KAGVTQTPRYLIKTRGQQVTLSCSPISGHRSVSWYQQTPGQGLQFLFEYFSETQRNKGNFPGRFSGRQFSNSRSEMNVSTLELGDSALYLCASSWAVSYGYTFGSGTRLTVV.

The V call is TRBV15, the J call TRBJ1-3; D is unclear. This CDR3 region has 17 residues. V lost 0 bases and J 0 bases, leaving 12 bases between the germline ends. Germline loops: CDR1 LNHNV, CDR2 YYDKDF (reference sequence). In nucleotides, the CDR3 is TGTGCCACCAGCAGAGATCTGGGCAGGAGCTCTGGAAACACCATATATTTT. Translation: CATSRDLGRSSGNTIYF.